This TCR beta chain was identified in a study of T-cell reconstitution after alpha-beta-depleted transplantation in children. Study-wide points: Recipient T cells and thymic progenitors that survived were the source of the high TCRbeta diversity seen at day 60 in some patients. Reportedly, alpha-beta T cells present about two months post-transplant originated from several hundred expanded clones of graft origin. T-cell numbers and diversity, one year after transplant, stemmed largely from T cells that were newly produced.

The TCRbeta library was prepared with unique molecular identifiers. A single record per CDR3 protein comes from TCRdb applying MiXCR to the PCR reads. The sample shows some 450,000 distinct CDR3 sequences, approximately 42% of them seen only once. CDR3 length: 16 amino acids. The trim removed 2 bases at V and 9 bases at J, leaving 12 bases unmatched. The table lists this clonotype with many counts. Antigen unknown. This receptor was identified in a girl aged 2-9 years with aplastic anemia, due to receive a stem cell transplant. This rearrangement joins TRBV12-3 or TRBV12-4 to TRBJ2-1; 8 bases are shared with TRBD2. This material consisted of PBMCs, taken before TCRalphabeta/CD19-depleted stem cell transplant. The CDR3 protein is CASSLRVGRALGEQFF. CDR3 sequence (DNA): TGTGCCAGCAGTTTAAGGGTCGGGAGGGCCTTAGGTGAGCAGTTCTTC.